What follows is one T cell receptor beta chain and its context. Data came from immunoSEQ multiplex PCR; TCRdb stores just in-frame clones and leaves some out. In the table there are about 20,000 clones, less than 85% of which are singletons. Dosing: nivolumab 3 mg/kg IV, weeks 1, 4, 7, 10, then every two weeks to week 26. This sample stems from a study of ipilimumab plus nivolumab after autologous stem cell transplantation. Study overall: Median doses per patient: roughly 5 ipilimumab, under ten nivolumab.

The CDR3 runs to 14 residues. Germline assignment: CDR1 MNHEY and CDR2 SVGAGI. V shed 5 bases, J shed 4 bases, and the junction held 1 base outside the gene matches. The rearrangement uses TRBV6-5 and TRBJ1-5; 11 nucleotides agree with TRBD1. This TCR was recovered from a male donor with diffuse large B-cell lymphoma. Sample: PBMCs, taken in a trial of ipilimumab plus nivolumab as post-transplant consolidation. This CDR3 reads CASSGTGGNQPQHF. The DNA for the CDR3 is TGTGCCAGCAGTGGGACAGGGGGGAATCAGCCCCAGCATTTT.